One TCR beta chain is described in this entry. This clonotype was picked up a small number of times. The antigen it recognizes is unknown. The sample holds no much larger clone one base away, and base qualities are not on file. This sample was included in a study of T-cell memory formation after mild COVID-19 (dated by TCRdb to 2020 to 2023). In terms of the full investigation: Most TCR sequence clusters were specific to one of the two donors. Longitudinal TCRalpha and TCRbeta repertoire sequencing tracked T-cell clones expanding and contracting after mild COVID-19 in a couple of donors. The cohort was made up of two young adult volunteers, one female and one male, who were previously healthy. Results and caveats for the whole study, not just this receptor: Clones contracting from day 15 to 85 had balanced CD4/CD8 phenotypes, while a second wave expanding from day 15 to 37 was biased towards CD4+. Contracting CD4+ clones were located mainly in the CM and EM memory subsets, whereas CD8+ clones were found to be enriched in EMRA. Only a couple of mild cases were covered by the study, and larger cohorts that include severe cases with pre-infection samples were considered necessary. Whether the second-wave clones peaking on day 37 were SARS-CoV-2 specific was not confirmed. The detection of some responding clones in pre-infection memory suggests that pre-existing cross-reactive memory T cells joined the SARS-CoV-2 response.

The CDR3 has 13 amino acids, counting the end cysteine and valine. Only the CDR3 part of the read is kept: 39 bases, read in frame from the first base. Via the germline V gene (reference sequence), CDR1 is MNHEY and CDR2 SMNVEV. After removal of 3 bases from V and 6 bases from J, the junction retains 2 bases not matched to a gene. For sequencing, an Illumina NovaSeq 6000 was employed. TCRalpha and TCRbeta cDNA libraries were constructed by 5'RACE with constant-segment primers, with sample barcodes and unique molecular identifiers being introduced. Trizol reagent was used to extract RNA from every sample. Library amplification was performed in two PCR steps, and a second sample barcode and Illumina TruSeq adapters were introduced in the second step. Sequencing of the libraries was done on an Illumina NovaSeq, producing 2 x 150 bp paired-end reads. The study's processing was this. With migec v1.2.7, reads were demultiplexed and then collapsed into UMI-guided consensus sequences. Using mixcr v2.1.11, the UMI consensuses were aligned to TRA and TRB V and J templates and assembled into clonotypes. A clonotype was counted as expanded or contracted only when both edgeR and NoisET called the clonotype significant, with the noise models trained on biological replicates. For edgeR calls, the thresholds were a false discovery rate-adjusted p below 0.01 and a log2 fold-change of 1. As an exploratory analysis of dynamics, PCA with hierarchical clustering was applied to max-normalized trajectories of the 1000 most abundant clonotypes. Separately sequenced CD4+ and CD8+ repertoires were used to assign a CD4 or CD8 phenotype to each responding clone. The public reads were reanalyzed by TCRdb: fastp trimming at Q25, MiXCR alignment, in-frame beta chains only. Every entry covers one CDR3 protein and lists the most common genes and DNA from its rows. The V and J calls come from TCRdb's annotation, not from the publication. This sample lists just over 200,000 distinct CDR3 sequences; around 9.5% were detected once. The top ten clones comprise 3% to 4.5% of the sample.

PBMCs were isolated by Ficoll-Paque density gradient centrifugation. The sequence is built from TRBV27 and TRBJ2-7; 10 middle bases align to TRBD1. Sequencing was carried out using PBMCs or a T cell subset sorted from them (not recorded which). This receptor was identified in a man between 18 and 35 years old who had mild COVID-19 (a few samples of this study predate the infection). The sample titles of this study are shuffled in the database, so cell type and time point are left out; the donor was told from shared clones. The DNA sequence is given as TGTGCCAGCAGTTTCCGGACAGGGGGCGAGCAGTACGTC. Its translation is CASSFRTGGEQYV.